This entry concerns a single T cell receptor (beta chain). The CDR3 consists of 15 residues. Trimming took off 0 bases at V and 8 bases at J, with 14 bases between the two ends. Germline values: CDR1 DFQATT, CDR2 SNEGSKA (reference sequence). This sample stems from a study of blood T cells in healthy people across ages. It was with a sample-barcoded 5' primer and a J-beta primer mix that a second PCR of roughly 6 to 12 cycles was run. Each CDR3 protein gets one entry after TCRdb re-called the 5' RACE reads with MiXCR. The sample carries 1,500,000 or so distinct CDR3 sequences, less than 45% recorded once.

This chain connects TRBV20-1 to TRBJ1-6; possible D gene TRBD1, 6 bases. The sequence was collected from a woman younger than 35 in good health. Sequenced sample: blood. CDR3 sequence reads: CSARDRRRGDSPLHF. CDR3 DNA sequence: TGCAGTGCTAGAGATCGGCGTAGGGGGGATTCACCCCTCCACTTT.